The 28 T cell receptor beta chains listed next were all sequenced from one sample in a study. TCRdb re-analysed the RT-PCR reads in MiXCR, keeping a single row per CDR3 protein. The table has 550,000 to 750,000 distinct CDR3 sequences, about 14% seen once; the top ten hold roughly 3.9%. The source material was memory CD4+ T cells from blood. The receptor source for this set is a female donor in good health, serving as a healthy control.

This clonotype showed up many times. The chain employs TRBV6-5 and TRBJ1-2; tentatively, D is TRBD1 (6 bases). Germline CDR1 MNHEY, CDR2 SVGAGI. The CDR3 has 14 amino acids. V was trimmed by 0 bases and J by 4 bases, leaving 9 bases between them. CDR3 nucleotides: TGTGCCAGCAGTTACTCACAGGGCGGCTATGGCTACACCTTC. This encodes CASSYSQGGYGYTF.

The chain is built from TRBV6-1 and TRBJ1-4, with a weak D call TRBD1 (6 bases). Germline V gives CDR1 MNHNS, CDR2 SASEGT. CDR3 length: 14 amino acids. V dropped 5 bases and J dropped 6 bases, with 13 bases sitting between them. The CDR3 DNA reads TGTGCCAGCAGTAAACAGGGTGGCGATGAAAAACTGTTTTTT. Protein: CASSKQGGDEKLFF.

The rearrangement links TRBV28 to TRBJ1-2, with 7 positions matching TRBD1. CDR1 and CDR2 (germline): MDHEN, SYDVKM. The V and J ends lost 11 bases and 0 bases, in that order; junction bases with no gene match: 12. CDR3 length: 15 residues. This chain's CDR3 is CAARDSTKPNYGYTF. The DNA of the CDR3 is TGTGCCGCCCGGGACAGTACCAAACCTAACTATGGCTACACCTTC.

Here the CDR3 DNA reads TGTGCCAGCAGCTTTTGGGGGGCCGGAGAGACCCAGTACTTC. It translates to CASSFWGAGETQYF. V usage is TRBV7-2 and J usage is TRBJ2-5; possibly TRBD1 or TRBD2 for D (6 bases each). The CDR3 runs to 14 residues. CDR1 SGHTA and CDR2 FQGNSA come from the germline V gene. The V end lost 3 bases, the J end lost 4 bases, and 12 bases lay between the germline ends.

This clonotype came up a few times. This chain connects TRBV19 to TRBJ1-2; no clear D. Germline V gene data show CDR1 as LNHDA and CDR2 as SQIVND (reference sequence). The CDR3 is made up of 14 amino acids. V was clipped by 4 bases and J by 2 bases, with 11 bases between them. The CDR3 DNA reads TGTGCCAGTAGTAACATCCCACCGAACTATGGCTACACCTTC. Its translation: CASSNIPPNYGYTF.

J is TRBJ2-5 and V is TRBV9, with 14 positions matching TRBD2. The germline V gene encodes CDR1 SGDLS and CDR2 YYNGEE. The CDR3 is 16 amino acids. Trimming removed 4 bases from V and 2 bases from J; junction bases left unmatched: 4. CDR3 region: CASSSGTSGRQETQYF. DNA of the CDR3: TGTGCCAGCAGCTCCGGGACTAGCGGGAGACAAGAGACCCAGTACTTC.

The V gene is TRBV7-8, the J gene TRBJ2-3; no definite D call. Per germline, CDR1 SGHVS and CDR2 FQNEAQ. The CDR3 has 14 amino acids. V lost 4 bases, J lost 6 bases, and 14 bases lay in between. In DNA, the CDR3 is TGTGCCAGCAGCTCCGAGCTATTACCCGATACGCAGTATTTT. Translation: CASSSELLPDTQYF.

This chain uses TRBV18 with TRBJ1-4; D not certain. The CDR3 has 15 residues. Germline loops: CDR1 KGHSH, CDR2 LQKENI. Trimming took off 3 bases at V and 8 bases at J, with 16 bases between the two ends. CDR3 residues: CASSPESLSREKLFF. CDR3 coding DNA: TGTGCCAGCTCACCGGAGAGTTTATCAAGGGAAAAACTGTTTTTT.

The chain has TRBV20-1 and TRBJ1-1; possibly TRBD1 for D (6 bases). The V gene's germline CDR1 is DFQATT and CDR2 SNEGSKA (reference sequence). V lost 5 bases and J 3 bases, leaving 16 bases between the germline ends. This CDR3 spans 14 amino acids. The CDR3 DNA reads TGCAGTGCTCCCGGAAGGCAGGGGTACACTGAAGCTTTCTTT. Encoded protein: CSAPGRQGYTEAFF.

The table lists this clonotype with a count of one. This sequence joins TRBV12-3 or TRBV12-4 and TRBJ2-7, with 9 bases identical to TRBD1. With V trimmed by 6 bases and J by 5 bases, 8 bases remained unmatched. This CDR3 region has 14 residues. The CDR3 is CASRGTGNINEQYF. The DNA for the CDR3 is TGTGCCAGCAGGGGGACAGGGAATATCAACGAGCAGTACTTC.

The chain carries TRBV6-6 and TRBJ1-1; D gene unclear. The CDR3 spans 13 residues. CDR1 is MNHNY, CDR2 SVGAGI, per germline (reference sequence). V shed 7 bases and J shed 0 bases, with 9 bases lying between them. The CDR3 DNA reads as TGTGCCAGCATGCTCTCGGTGAACACTGAAGCTTTCTTT. Translation gives CASMLSVNTEAFF.

This rearrangement joins TRBV4-3 to TRBJ1-2; D gene unclear. This CDR3 has 17 amino acids. The V end lost 0 bases, the J end lost 4 bases, and 18 bases lay between the germline ends. Looked up from germline, CDR1 is LGHNA and CDR2 is YSLEER. As DNA, the CDR3 is TGCGCCAGCAGCCAAGATACTGCTGGGCAGAGGGTCTATGGCTACACCTTC. Protein: CASSQDTAGQRVYGYTF.

This clonotype was recorded a few times. This rearrangement joins TRBV7-9 to TRBJ2-7; 7 bases match TRBD1. CDR3 length equals 13 residues. V was pared by 6 bases and J by 5 bases, with 7 bases of the junction left unmatched. In germline, CDR1 is SEHNR, CDR2 FQNEAQ (reference sequence). Here the CDR3 reads CASRPQGVNEQYF. The CDR3 DNA reads TGTGCCAGCAGACCCCAGGGGGTCAACGAGCAGTACTTC.

This rearrangement joins TRBV5-1 to TRBJ2-5, with 8 bases that match TRBD2. The germline CDR1 and CDR2 sequences are SGHRS and YFSETQ. The CDR3 length is 15 residues. The J segment lost 6 bases and the V segment lost 0 bases, leaving 7 bases of the junction unmatched. CDR3 DNA: TGCGCCAGCAGCTTGGATTCAGGCGGGGGGAAGACCCAGTACTTC. Translation gives CASSLDSGGGKTQYF.

This clonotype showed up just a few times. The chain recombines TRBV3-1 with TRBJ1-1; TRBD1 is a possible D gene (6 bases). The V end lost 4 bases, the J end lost 1 base, and 13 bases lay between the germline ends. This CDR3 is built from 15 residues. In germline, CDR1 is LGHDT, CDR2 YNNKEL (reference sequence). Here the CDR3 DNA reads TGTGCCAGCAGCCGAGGACAGAGAGCGAACACTGAAGCTTTCTTT. Residues: CASSRGQRANTEAFF.

This rearrangement joins TRBV28 to TRBJ1-1; D ambiguous. This CDR3 is built from 12 residues. Germline V gene sequence: CDR1 MDHEN, CDR2 SYDVKM. The V and J ends lost 6 bases and 7 bases respectively, with 12 bases between them. The CDR3 coding sequence is TGTGCCAGCAGCCCCCCTCCGGGTGAAGCTTTCTTT. Its protein is CASSPPPGEAFF.

Only a few counts were recorded for this clonotype. This chain joins TRBV10-3 and TRBJ2-1; 9 bases line up with TRBD2. This CDR3 is 16 amino acids long. Germline V gene sequence: CDR1 ENHRY, CDR2 SYGVKD. Trimming at V came to 0 bases and at J to 7 bases, leaving 7 bases not matched to a gene. This chain's CDR3 is CAISESAGGHRNEQFF. The CDR3 region has the DNA TGTGCCATCAGTGAGTCAGCGGGAGGACATCGGAATGAGCAGTTCTTC.

This clonotype showed up just a few times. The chain couples TRBV12-3 or TRBV12-4 to TRBJ2-1; 10 bases agree with TRBD2. This CDR3 spans 13 amino acids. The V segment lost 8 bases and the J segment 3 bases; nucleotides outside the gene matches: 1. The CDR3 coding sequence is TGTGCCAGCTGGACTAGCGGCTACAATGAGCAGTTCTTC. It translates to CASWTSGYNEQFF.

This clonotype was counted between two and nine times. This chain connects TRBV5-5 to TRBJ2-3, with D unresolved. CDR1 and CDR2 (germline): SGHKS, YYEKEE (reference sequence). V was pared by 4 bases and J by 0 bases, with 9 bases between. The CDR3 covers 14 residues. In DNA, the CDR3 is TGTGCCAGCAGCGACTTTGGGAGCACAGATACGCAGTATTTT. Encoded protein: CASSDFGSTDTQYF.

The CDR3 is CASRPGSDTQYF. The CDR3 nucleotides read TGTGCCAGCAGGCCGGGCTCAGATACGCAGTATTTT. The rearrangement uses TRBV2 and TRBJ2-3; D unclear. This CDR3 has 12 residues. V was trimmed by 6 bases and J by 4 bases, leaving 8 bases between them. In germline, CDR1 is SNHLY, CDR2 FYNNEI. Full variable domain (missing parts from reference TRBV2 and TRBJ2-3): EPEVTQTPSHQVTQMGQEVILRCVPISNHLYFYWYRQILGQKVEFLVSFYNNEISEKSEIFDDQFSVERPDGSNFTLKIRSTKLEDSAMYFCASRPGSDTQYFGPGTRLTVL.

The chain recombines TRBV7-3 with TRBJ2-2; D possibly corresponds to TRBD1 (6 bases). The germline gives CDR1 SGHTA, CDR2 FQGTGA. The CDR3 spans 14 residues. Trimming left V 6 bases short and J 7 bases short, with 15 bases between. The CDR3 region is CASSPPGHSGELFF. The CDR3 nucleotides are TGTGCCAGCAGTCCACCGGGACATAGCGGGGAGCTGTTTTTT.

The chain is built from TRBV2 and TRBJ1-5; no clear D gene. V gave up 6 bases and J gave up 0 bases, with 9 bases separating them. This CDR3 contains 14 residues. In germline, CDR1 is SNHLY, CDR2 FYNNEI. The CDR3 reads CASRDSFSNQPQHF. The CDR3 DNA reads as TGTGCCAGCAGGGATTCTTTTAGCAATCAGCCCCAGCATTTT.

The chain uses TRBV6-5 and TRBJ2-1; 8 nucleotides match TRBD2. This CDR3 has 17 amino acids. Looked up from germline, CDR1 is MNHEY and CDR2 is SVGAGI. The junction had 17 bases not matched to a gene; V was cut back by 2 bases and J by 11 bases. The CDR3 region is CASSYGPPGLAGGKQFF. CDR3 in DNA: TGTGCCAGCAGTTACGGTCCCCCGGGGCTAGCGGGTGGGAAGCAGTTCTTC.

This clonotype appeared a few times. The rearrangement links TRBV29-1 to TRBJ2-7; D call uncertain. Trimming took 1 base from V and 2 from J, leaving 9 bases between them. From germline, CDR1 is SQVTM and CDR2 ANQGSEA. This CDR3 has 13 residues. The CDR3 nucleotides are TGCAGCGTTGAAGGCAGTACCCCCTACGAGCAGTACTTC. Translation gives CSVEGSTPYEQYF.

This sequence joins TRBV4-2 and TRBJ1-2; no reliable D call. Germline V lookup: CDR1 LGHNA, CDR2 YNFKEQ. The CDR3 is 14 residues long. With 0 bases removed from V and 0 bases from J, the gap between germline ends came to 5 bases. As DNA, the CDR3 is TGTGCCAGCAGCCAAGATTCTACTAACTATGGCTACACCTTC. As protein: CASSQDSTNYGYTF.

The table lists this clonotype with a few counts. The rearrangement uses TRBV7-8 and TRBJ2-3; TRBD2 matches 9 bases. Germline loops: CDR1 SGHVS, CDR2 FQNEAQ. The CDR3 covers 15 residues. After removal of 5 bases from V and 3 bases from J, the junction contained 6 bases not matched to a gene. DNA for the CDR3: TGTGCCAGCAGCCCCAGACTAGCGGATACAGATACGCAGTATTTT. It is translated as CASSPRLADTDTQYF.

This clonotype has just a few counts. The CDR3 region has the DNA TGTGCCAGCAGCTTCGGGGTTTCCGACACCGGGGAGCTGTTTTTT. Translation: CASSFGVSDTGELFF. This chain connects TRBV11-2 to TRBJ2-2; possible D gene TRBD2, 5 bases. This CDR3 comprises 15 residues. The V and J ends lost 3 bases and 3 bases respectively, with 11 bases between them. Germline values: CDR1 SGHAT, CDR2 FQNNGV. The full variable domain, rest sourced from reference TRBV11-2 and TRBJ2-2, is EAGVAQSPRYKIIEKRQSVAFWCNPISGHATLYWYQQILGQGPKLLIQFQNNGVVDDSQLPKDRFSAERLKGVDSTLKIQPAKLEDSAVYLCASSFGVSDTGELFFGEGSRLTVL.

This clonotype was seen only a few times. The chain is built from TRBV27 and TRBJ2-2; D may be TRBD1 (6 bases). This CDR3 is built from 15 residues. Germline CDR1 reads MNHEY; CDR2 reads SMNVEV (reference sequence). Between the trimmed V and J ends, which lost 6 bases and 6 bases, there was a span of 17 bases. The CDR3 DNA follows: TGTGCCAGCAGCTCCACCAACACAGGGTCCGGGGAGCTGTTTTTT. The encoded protein is CASSSTNTGSGELFF.